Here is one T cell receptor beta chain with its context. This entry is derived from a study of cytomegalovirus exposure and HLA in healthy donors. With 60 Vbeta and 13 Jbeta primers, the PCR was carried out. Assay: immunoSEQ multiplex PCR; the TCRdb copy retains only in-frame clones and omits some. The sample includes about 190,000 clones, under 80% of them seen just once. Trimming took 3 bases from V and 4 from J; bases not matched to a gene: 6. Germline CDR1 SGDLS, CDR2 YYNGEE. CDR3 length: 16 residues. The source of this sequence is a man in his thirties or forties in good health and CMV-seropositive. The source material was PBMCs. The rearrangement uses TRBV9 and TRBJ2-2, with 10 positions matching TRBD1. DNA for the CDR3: TGTGCCAGCAGCGATGGGGGGACAGGGGTCACCGGGGAGCTGTTTTTT. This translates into CASSDGGTGVTGELFF.